This T cell receptor beta chain appears in the sequencing data of a study of control samples from healthy donors and cancer patients. Only in-frame clones appear in the TCRdb table, and some are missing; sequencing was by immunoSEQ multiplex PCR. Of approximately 87,000 clones detected, roughly nine tenths appear once; the ten largest clones hold around 1.3%. This clone was detected a few times. J lost 4 bases, V lost 6 bases, and 5 bases had no gene match. The germline V gene encodes CDR1 KGHSH and CDR2 LQKENI. CDR3 length: 14 amino acids. Sequences were obtained from blood. The chain combines TRBV18 with TRBJ2-2; TRBD1 aligns across 7 bases. The clonotype comes from a woman aged 45-65 years in good health. This CDR3 reads CASSPGTVTGELFF. CDR3 sequence (DNA): TGTGCCAGCTCCCCCGGGACAGTCACCGGGGAGCTGTTTTTT.